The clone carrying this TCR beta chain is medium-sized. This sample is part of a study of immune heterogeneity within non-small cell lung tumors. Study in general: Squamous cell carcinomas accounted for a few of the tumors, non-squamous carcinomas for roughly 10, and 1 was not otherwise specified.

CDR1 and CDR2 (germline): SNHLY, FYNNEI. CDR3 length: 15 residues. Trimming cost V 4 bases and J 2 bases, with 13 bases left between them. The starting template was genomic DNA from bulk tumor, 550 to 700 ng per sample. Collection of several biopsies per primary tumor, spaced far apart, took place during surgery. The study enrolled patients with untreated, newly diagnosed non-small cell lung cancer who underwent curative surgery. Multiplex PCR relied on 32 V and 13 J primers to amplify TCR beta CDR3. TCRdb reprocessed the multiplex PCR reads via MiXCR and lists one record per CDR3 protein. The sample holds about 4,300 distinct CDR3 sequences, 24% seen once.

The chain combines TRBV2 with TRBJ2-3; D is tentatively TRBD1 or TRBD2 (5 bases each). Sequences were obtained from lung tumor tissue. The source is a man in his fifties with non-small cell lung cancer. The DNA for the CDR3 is TGTGCCAGCAGTGGGCGGCAGGGAGTCACAGATACGCAGTATTTT. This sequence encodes CASSGRQGVTDTQYF.